The rows below give T cell receptor beta chains drawn from one sample of a study of T cells in Graves' hyperthyroidism and ophthalmopathy. TCRdb independently ran MiXCR on the multiplex PCR reads; one entry per CDR3 protein. The table has about 520,000 distinct CDR3 sequences, roughly 25% seen once. The specimen was blood. The receptors derive from a woman aged 25 to 39 with Graves' ophthalmopathy. CDR3s include the opening cysteine and the closing phenylalanine or tryptophan. D genes are given only for firm matches. Clone size, where shown, is once, few, many, or a class for clones that have expanded.

TRBJ2-7	TRBV11-2	.	.	CASSLLSGVSYEQYF	TGTGCCAGCAGCTTACTTTCCGGGGTCTCCTACGAGCAGTACTTC
TRBJ2-7	TRBV29-1	.	.	CSVQVTSGLPLLYEQYF	TGCAGCGTTCAAGTTACCTCGGGGCTTCCTTTGCTTTACGAGCAGTACTTC
TRBJ1-2	TRBV28	few	.	CASSTLGPGQLNYGYTF	TGTGCCAGCAGTACCCTCGGCCCAGGACAGCTTAACTATGGCTACACCTTC
TRBJ1-3	TRBV3-1	many	.	CASSHWGLGGNTIYF	TGTGCCAGCAGCCACTGGGGGCTGGGAGGAAACACCATATATTTT
TRBJ1-2	TRBV6-1	many	.	CASSEVRSNGYTF	TGTGCCAGCAGTGAAGTACGCTCCAATGGCTACACCTTC
TRBJ2-7	TRBV6-2/TRBV6-3	once	.	CASMGAGSYEQYF	TGTGCCAGCATGGGGGCAGGGAGTTACGAGCAGTACTTC
TRBJ1-1	TRBV20-1	.	.	CSAEAGTVPEAFF	TGCAGTGCTGAAGCGGGAACAGTGCCTGAAGCTTTCTTT
TRBJ1-3	TRBV7-8	many	.	CASSLDSNSGNTIYF	TGTGCCAGCAGCCTCGACAGTAACTCTGGAAACACCATATATTTT
TRBJ1-3	TRBV9	.	.	CASSNRGPTSGNTIYF	TGTGCCAGCAGCAACCGGGGACCGACCTCTGGAAACACCATATATTTT
TRBJ1-3	TRBV12-3/TRBV12-4	many	.	CASRQQLSGNTIYF	TGTGCCAGCAGGCAACAGCTCTCTGGAAACACCATATATTTT
TRBJ1-2	TRBV6-2/TRBV6-3	many	.	CASRISNYGYTF	TGTGCCAGCAGGATCTCTAACTATGGCTACACCTTC
TRBJ2-5	TRBV20-1	.	TRBD2	CSARKAGGGTQYF	TGCAGTGCTAGGAAGGCGGGAGGTGGGACCCAGTACTTC
TRBJ1-2	TRBV3-1	.	.	CASSQDENYGYTF	TGTGCCAGCAGCCAAGATGAAAACTATGGCTACACCTTC
TRBJ1-1	TRBV4-1	few	.	CASSQDWDGQAFF	TGCGCCAGCAGCCAGGACTGGGACGGTCAAGCTTTCTTT
TRBJ1-2	TRBV7-6	.	.	CASSLDSVYGYTF	TGTGCCAGCAGCCTGGACAGCGTCTATGGCTACACCTTC
TRBJ2-7	TRBV6-1	.	TRBD2	CASGAGDSPYEQYF	TGTGCCAGCGGGGCGGGGGATAGTCCCTACGAGCAGTACTTC
TRBJ1-1	TRBV12-3/TRBV12-4	few	.	CASSSSIEAFF	TGTGCCAGCAGTTCCTCTATTGAAGCTTTCTTT
TRBJ1-2	TRBV6-5	many	.	CASSFEGGRGYTF	TGTGCCAGCAGTTTCGAGGGAGGACGTGGCTACACCTTC
TRBJ2-5	TRBV28	.	TRBD1	CASSVPGQQETQYF	TGTGCCAGCAGTGTTCCGGGACAGCAAGAGACCCAGTACTTC
TRBJ1-1	TRBV3-1	few	.	CASSQGGVLNTEAFF	TGTGCCAGCAGCCAAGGAGGGGTCCTGAACACTGAAGCTTTCTTT
TRBJ2-5	TRBV7-2	many	.	CASSPGPAQETQYF	TGTGCCAGCAGCCCTGGACCGGCGCAAGAGACCCAGTACTTC
TRBJ1-2	TRBV5-1	.	.	CASRLAEGVKTF	TGCGCCAGCAGGCTCGCGGAGGGGGTAAAAACCTTC
TRBJ1-3	TRBV6-1	.	TRBD1	CASIPDRAGNTIYF	TGTGCCAGCATTCCGGACAGGGCTGGAAACACCATATATTTT
TRBJ2-5	TRBV14	many	TRBD1	CASSKRQGETQYF	TGTGCCAGCAGCAAACGACAGGGGGAGACCCAGTACTTC
TRBJ2-2	TRBV9	few	TRBD2	CASSVTFGGGAVNTGELFF	TGTGCCAGCAGCGTAACCTTTGGCGGGGGGGCCGTAAACACCGGGGAGCTGTTTTTT
TRBJ1-5	TRBV6-1	.	TRBD1	CASSERGTGYQPQHF	TGTGCCAGCAGTGAGCGAGGGACAGGGTATCAGCCCCAGCATTTT
TRBJ1-1	TRBV5-6	many	.	CASSLEGGRNTEAFF	TGTGCCAGCAGCTTGGAGGGGGGGAGGAACACTGAAGCTTTCTTT
TRBJ2-7	TRBV6-5	few	TRBD2	CASSYQGLANYEQYF	TGTGCCAGCAGTTACCAAGGACTAGCGAACTACGAGCAGTACTTC
TRBJ1-5	TRBV15	few	.	CATSRNRGGDQPQHF	TGTGCCACCAGCCGGAATCGGGGGGGGGATCAGCCCCAGCATTTT
TRBJ2-6	TRBV6-5	.	.	CASSYWDGTSGANVLTF	TGTGCCAGCAGTTACTGGGACGGAACATCTGGGGCCAACGTCCTGACTTTC
TRBJ1-1	TRBV28	many	.	CASSRDTEAFF	TGTGCCAGCAGTCGGGACACTGAAGCTTTCTTT
TRBJ1-2	TRBV27	many	.	CASSPRGGRSINYGYTF	TGTGCCAGCAGTCCCAGGGGTGGGCGTTCTATTAACTATGGCTACACCTTC
TRBJ1-3	TRBV15	many	.	CATSRGGRITGNPIGNTIYF	TGTGCCACCAGCAGAGGTGGCAGAATTACTGGAAACCCCATCGGAAACACCATATATTTT
TRBJ2-7	TRBV2	.	TRBD2	CAISGAGAYEQYF	TGTGCCATCAGTGGGGCGGGGGCCTACGAGCAGTACTTC
TRBJ2-7	TRBV12-3/TRBV12-4	many	TRBD2	CASSSPGREWEQYF	TGTGCCAGCAGTTCCCCGGGGAGGGAATGGGAGCAGTACTTC
TRBJ1-5	TRBV6-1	many	TRBD1	CASIQDREVGNQPQHF	TGTGCCAGCATCCAGGACAGGGAGGTTGGCAATCAGCCCCAGCATTTT
TRBJ1-1	TRBV28	few	.	CASREQGLGEAFF	TGTGCCAGCAGGGAACAGGGCCTAGGTGAAGCTTTCTTT
TRBJ2-2	TRBV6-1	.	.	CASKTYTGELFF	TGTGCCAGCAAGACCTACACCGGGGAGCTGTTTTTT
TRBJ2-7	TRBV12-3/TRBV12-4	.	TRBD1	CASRPGTGTSREQYF	TGTGCCAGCAGACCCGGGACAGGGACTTCTCGAGAGCAGTACTTC
TRBJ1-1	TRBV6-1	few	.	CASSVSSRGTEAFF	TGTGCCAGCAGTGTCTCCTCGAGGGGCACTGAAGCTTTCTTT
TRBJ1-1	TRBV13	many	.	CASSRDIQEAFF	TGTGCCAGCAGCAGGGACATCCAGGAAGCTTTCTTT
TRBJ1-1	TRBV7-3	many	.	CASSRGGIAFF	TGTGCCAGCAGCAGAGGTGGGATTGCTTTCTTT
TRBJ1-2	TRBV6-1	many	.	CASTQGRGAYGYTF	TGTGCCAGCACCCAGGGCCGGGGTGCCTATGGCTACACCTTC
TRBJ2-2	TRBV12-3/TRBV12-4	many	.	CATGPGWDTGELFF	TGTGCTACCGGACCCGGATGGGACACCGGGGAGCTGTTTTTT
TRBJ1-5	TRBV27	many	.	CASSFAGIGQPQHF	TGTGCCAGCAGTTTCGCTGGAATTGGGCAGCCCCAGCATTTT
TRBJ1-1	TRBV7-9	once	TRBD1	CASSAPGQGVYEAFF	TGTGCCAGCAGCGCGCCGGGACAGGGGGTGTATGAAGCTTTCTTT